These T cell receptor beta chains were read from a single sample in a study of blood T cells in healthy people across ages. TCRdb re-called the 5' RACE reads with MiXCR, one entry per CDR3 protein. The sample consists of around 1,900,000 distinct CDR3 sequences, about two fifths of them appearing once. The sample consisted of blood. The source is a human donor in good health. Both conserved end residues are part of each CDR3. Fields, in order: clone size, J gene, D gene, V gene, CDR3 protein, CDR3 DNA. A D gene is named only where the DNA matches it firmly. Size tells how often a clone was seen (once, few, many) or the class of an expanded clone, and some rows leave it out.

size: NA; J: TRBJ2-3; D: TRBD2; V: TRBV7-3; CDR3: CASSQKLAGGLDTQYF; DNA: TGTGCCAGCAGCCAGAAACTAGCGGGGGGGCTAGATACGCAGTATTTT
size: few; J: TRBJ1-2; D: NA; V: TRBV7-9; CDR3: CASSSGTFYGYTF; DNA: TGTGCCAGCAGTTCCGGGACGTTCTATGGCTACACCTTC
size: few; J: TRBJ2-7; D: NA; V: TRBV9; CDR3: CASSDRDTPYEQYF; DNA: TGTGCCAGCAGCGACCGGGACACCCCCTACGAGCAGTACTTC
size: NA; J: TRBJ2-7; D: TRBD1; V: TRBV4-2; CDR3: CASSQEGEQGVGEQYF; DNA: TGTGCCAGCAGCCAAGAAGGGGAACAGGGGGTTGGCGAGCAGTACTTC
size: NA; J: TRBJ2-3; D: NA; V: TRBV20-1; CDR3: CSAKVGANTDTQYF; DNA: TGCAGTGCTAAGGTGGGGGCCAACACAGATACGCAGTATTTT
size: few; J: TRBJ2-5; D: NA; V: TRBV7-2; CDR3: CASGGGVRETQYF; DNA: TGTGCCAGCGGTGGGGGAGTCCGAGAGACCCAGTACTTC
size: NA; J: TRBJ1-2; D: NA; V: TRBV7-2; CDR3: CASRLQTNYGYTF; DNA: TGTGCCAGCAGGCTTCAAACGAACTATGGCTACACCTTC
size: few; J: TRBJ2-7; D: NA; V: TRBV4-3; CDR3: CASSQGPTASYEQYF; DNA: TGCGCCAGCAGCCAAGGGCCGACAGCTTCCTACGAGCAGTACTTC
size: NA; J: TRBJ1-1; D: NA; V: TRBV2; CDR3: CASSSHTSATEAFF; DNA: TGTGCCAGCAGTTCCCACACAAGCGCCACTGAAGCTTTCTTT
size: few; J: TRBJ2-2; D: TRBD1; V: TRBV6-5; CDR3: CASRLTGGAPGELFF; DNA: TGTGCCAGCAGGCTGACAGGGGGCGCCCCCGGGGAGCTGTTTTTT
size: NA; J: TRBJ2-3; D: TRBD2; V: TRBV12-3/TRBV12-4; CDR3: CASRPSGGADTQYF; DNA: TGTGCCAGCAGACCAAGCGGGGGCGCAGATACGCAGTATTTT
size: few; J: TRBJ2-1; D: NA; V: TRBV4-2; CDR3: CASSQGLTRNEQFF; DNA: TGTGCCAGCAGCCAAGGTCTAACCCGCAATGAGCAGTTCTTC
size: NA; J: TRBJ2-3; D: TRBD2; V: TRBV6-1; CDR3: CARRLLITAGGRDTQYF; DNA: TGTGCCAGAAGGCTTTTGATTACAGCGGGGGGGCGGGATACGCAGTATTTT
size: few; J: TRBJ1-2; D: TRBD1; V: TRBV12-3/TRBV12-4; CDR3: CASSPGTGIYTF; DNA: TGTGCCAGCAGTCCAGGGACAGGGATCTACACCTTC
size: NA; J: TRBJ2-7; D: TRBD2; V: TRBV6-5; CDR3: CASSYSNSGADSYEQYF; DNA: TGTGCCAGCAGTTACTCGAATAGCGGGGCAGATTCCTACGAGCAGTACTTC
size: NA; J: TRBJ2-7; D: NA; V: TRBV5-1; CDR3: CASSKTVTSYEQYF; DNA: TGCGCCAGCAGCAAGACAGTAACCTCCTACGAGCAGTACTTC
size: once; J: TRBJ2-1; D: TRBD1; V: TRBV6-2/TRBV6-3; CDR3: CASSYLKGGPRYNEQFF; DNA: TGTGCCAGCAGTTACCTCAAAGGGGGCCCGCGATACAATGAGCAGTTCTTC
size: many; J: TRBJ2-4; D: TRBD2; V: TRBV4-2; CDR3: CASSQEMTSGGANIQYF; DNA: TGTGCCAGCAGCCAAGAGATGACTAGCGGGGGAGCTAACATTCAGTACTTC
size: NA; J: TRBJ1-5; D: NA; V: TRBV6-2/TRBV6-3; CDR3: CASTAGFSQPQHF; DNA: TGTGCCAGCACCGCAGGGTTTAGTCAGCCCCAGCATTTT
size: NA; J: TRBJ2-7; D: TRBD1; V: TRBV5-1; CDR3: CASSIQQGAPYEQYF; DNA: TGCGCCAGCAGCATTCAACAGGGGGCTCCCTACGAGCAGTACTTC
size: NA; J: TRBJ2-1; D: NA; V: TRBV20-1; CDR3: CSAGGPINNEQFF; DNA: TGCAGTGCTGGCGGACCCATCAACAATGAGCAGTTCTTC
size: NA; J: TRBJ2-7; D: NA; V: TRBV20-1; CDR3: CSARDKIQAGAYEQYF; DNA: TGCAGTGCTAGAGATAAGATTCAGGCAGGGGCCTACGAGCAGTACTTC
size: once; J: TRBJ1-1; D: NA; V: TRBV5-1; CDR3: CASRREVGTEAFF; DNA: TGCGCCAGCCGCAGGGAGGTCGGCACTGAAGCTTTCTTT
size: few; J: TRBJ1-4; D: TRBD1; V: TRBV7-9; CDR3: CSSSPDRARGEKLFF; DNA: TGTTCCAGCAGCCCCGACAGGGCTAGGGGTGAAAAACTGTTTTTT
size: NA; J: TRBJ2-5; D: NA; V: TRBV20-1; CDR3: CSARDPGPRIDGPTETQYF; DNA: TGCAGTGCTAGGGATCCCGGACCGAGAATAGACGGCCCAACGGAGACCCAGTACTTC
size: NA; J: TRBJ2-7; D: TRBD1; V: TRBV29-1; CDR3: CSVEQGGYEQYF; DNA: TGCAGCGTAGAACAGGGGGGCTACGAGCAGTACTTC
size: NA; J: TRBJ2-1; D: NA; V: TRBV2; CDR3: CASERYNEQFF; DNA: TGTGCCAGCGAGAGATACAATGAGCAGTTCTTC
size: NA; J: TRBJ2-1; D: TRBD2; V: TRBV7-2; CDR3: CASSLVSGGHTYNEQFF; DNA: TGTGCCAGCAGCTTAGTAAGCGGGGGGCACACCTACAATGAGCAGTTCTTC
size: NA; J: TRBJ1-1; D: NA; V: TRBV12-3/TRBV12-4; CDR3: CASSLVRRFTEAFF; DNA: TGTGCCAGCAGTTTAGTTAGAAGATTCACTGAAGCTTTCTTT
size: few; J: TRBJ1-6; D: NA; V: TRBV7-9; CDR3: CASSQNRNNSPLHF; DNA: TGTGCCAGCAGCCAAAACCGAAATAATTCACCCCTCCACTTT
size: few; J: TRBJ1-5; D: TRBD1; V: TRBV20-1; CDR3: CSATDRGNQPQHF; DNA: TGCAGTGCTACAGACAGGGGCAATCAGCCCCAGCATTTT
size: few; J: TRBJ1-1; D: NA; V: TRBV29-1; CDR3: CSVDGGRSNTEAFF; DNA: TGCAGCGTTGACGGGGGACGGTCGAACACTGAAGCTTTCTTT
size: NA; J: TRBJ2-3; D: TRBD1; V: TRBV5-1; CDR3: CASSLGQAEDTQYF; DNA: TGCGCCAGCAGCCTCGGACAGGCTGAAGATACGCAGTATTTT
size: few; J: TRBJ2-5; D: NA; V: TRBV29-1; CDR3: CSVFRPGQETQYF; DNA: TGCAGCGTTTTTCGACCAGGCCAAGAGACCCAGTACTTC
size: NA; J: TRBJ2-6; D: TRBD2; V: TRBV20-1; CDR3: CSARVAGAGANVLTF; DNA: TGCAGTGCTAGAGTTGCGGGAGCTGGGGCCAACGTCCTGACTTTC
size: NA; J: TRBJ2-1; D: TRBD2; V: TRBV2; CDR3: CATVIAGALNEQFF; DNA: TGTGCCACCGTAATAGCGGGGGCCCTTAATGAGCAGTTCTTC
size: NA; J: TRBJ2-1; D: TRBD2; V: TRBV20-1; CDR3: CSAKKTSGPYNEQFF; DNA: TGCAGTGCCAAGAAGACTAGCGGACCGTACAATGAGCAGTTCTTC
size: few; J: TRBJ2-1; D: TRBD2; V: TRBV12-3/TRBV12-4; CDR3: CASSLDRVGLAGRNEQFF; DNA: TGTGCCAGCAGTTTAGATCGGGTGGGTCTAGCGGGGAGAAATGAGCAGTTCTTC
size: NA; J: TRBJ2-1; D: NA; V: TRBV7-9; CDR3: CSSSSIRGQITHNEQFF; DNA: TGTTCCAGCAGCTCCATTCGGGGCCAAATAACTCACAATGAGCAGTTCTTC
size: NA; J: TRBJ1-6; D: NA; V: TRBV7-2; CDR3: CASSLLLGRRQANSPLHF; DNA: TGTGCCAGCAGCTTATTACTAGGCCGACGCCAAGCGAATTCACCCCTCCACTTT
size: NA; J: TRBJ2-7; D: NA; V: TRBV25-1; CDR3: CASSGLGTESSYEQYF; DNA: TGTGCCAGCAGCGGGTTAGGGACTGAAAGCTCCTACGAGCAGTACTTC